Shown below are 22 T cell receptor beta chains from a single sample sequenced in a study of T cell responses to AZD1222 COVID-19 vaccine. Libraries were prepared by immunoSEQ multiplex PCR; TCRdb keeps only in-frame clonotypes and omits some of them. This sample has 150,000 to 200,000 clones, with about 91% found just once. The source material was peripheral blood, sampled 28 days after the second AZD1222 dose. Receptors originate from an adult who received the AZD1222 COVID-19 vaccine.

This clone appeared a single time. The rearrangement links TRBV6-5 to TRBJ1-1; no clear D. CDR3 size: 15 residues. V was cut by 5 bases and J by 2 bases, with 15 bases left in between. CDR1 is MNHEY, CDR2 SVGAGI, per germline. CDR3 sequence (DNA): TGTGCCAGCAGTCCAGGAAAAGCTGGCAACACTGAAGCTTTCTTT. The encoded protein is CASSPGKAGNTEAFF.

This clone was observed a handful of times. V gene TRBV3-1 (or the pseudogene TRBV3-2) combines with J gene TRBJ2-7, with 8 positions matching TRBD2. The CDR3 consists of 16 residues. The junction had 14 bases not matched to a gene; V was cut back by 4 bases and J by 6 bases. The germline V gene has CDR1 LGHDT and CDR2 YNNKEL (reference sequence). As DNA, the CDR3 is TGTGCCAGCAGCCGCGACGCGGGGGGCCTTAAGCGCGAGCAGTACTTC. Translating it yields CASSRDAGGLKREQYF.

J is TRBJ1-6 and V is TRBV6-5, with 8 bases lining up with TRBD1. Germline assignment: CDR1 MNHEY and CDR2 SVGAGI. The CDR3 is 14 amino acids. The V and J ends lost 7 bases and 9 bases, in that order; junction bases with no gene match: 8. The CDR3 nucleotides read TGTGCCAGCACCTCCGGGACAGGAATTTCACCCCTCCACTTT. It yields the protein CASTSGTGISPLHF.

The chain combines TRBV7-2 with TRBJ1-2; unclear D gene. Trimming shortened V by 1 base and J by 8 bases, and 14 bases separated the two germline ends. CDR3 length: 14 amino acids. Germline V CDR1 and CDR2: SGHTA, FQGNSA. CDR3 bases: TGTGCCAGCAGCTTAGGACAACCATCGGAAGGCTACACCTTC. This codes for CASSLGQPSEGYTF.

The chain employs TRBV7-9 and TRBJ1-5; no reliable D call. Germline V CDR1 and CDR2: SEHNR, FQNEAQ (reference sequence). This CDR3 spans 13 amino acids. V was cut by 1 base and J by 7 bases, with 8 bases left in between. The CDR3 coding sequence is TGTGCCAGCAGCTTAGGTCTTCTACAGCCCCAGCATTTT. This translates into CASSLGLLQPQHF.

CDR3 residues: CASSWTSDNEQFF. The CDR3, as DNA: TGTGCCAGCAGTTGGACTAGCGACAATGAGCAGTTCTTC. The chain recombines TRBV2 with TRBJ2-1; 9 bases align to TRBD2. The V and J ends lost 5 bases and 5 bases, in that order; junction bases with no gene match: 1. The CDR3 totals 13 residues. The germline V gene has CDR1 SNHLY and CDR2 FYNNEI.

This CDR3 reads CASSQILGQNQETQYF. The CDR3 region has the DNA TGTGCCAGCAGCCAGATATTGGGACAGAATCAAGAGACCCAGTACTTC. J is TRBJ2-5 and V is TRBV7-8; TRBD1 matches 7 bases. J lost 2 bases, V lost 5 bases, and 11 bases had no gene match. Germline V gives CDR1 SGHVS, CDR2 FQNEAQ. CDR3 size: 16 residues.

The chain links TRBV27 to TRBJ1-5; maybe TRBD1 (6 bases). V was cut by 4 bases and J by 3 bases, with 10 bases left in between. CDR3 length: 14 residues. Looked up from germline, CDR1 is MNHEY and CDR2 is SMNVEV (reference sequence). DNA of the CDR3: TGTGCCAGCAGTTCCGGGACAAACAATCAGCCCCAGCATTTT. Translated: CASSSGTNNQPQHF.

CDR3 bases: TGTGCCAGCAGCCCCGGGACAGGGGGGGCAAACATTCAGTACTTC. Amino acid sequence: CASSPGTGGANIQYF. The chain uses TRBV14 and TRBJ2-4; 11 nucleotides agree with TRBD1. After removal of 4 bases from V and 6 bases from J, the junction contained 5 bases not matched to a gene. The CDR3 consists of 15 residues. Germline V gene data show CDR1 as SGHDN and CDR2 as FVKESK.

The chain employs TRBV7-6 and TRBJ2-7; D unclear. Per the germline V gene, CDR1 is SGHVS and CDR2 is FNYEAQ. This CDR3 spans 13 amino acids. Between the trimmed V and J ends, which lost 4 bases and 5 bases, there was a span of 12 bases. The CDR3 coding sequence is TGTGCCAGCAGCTACGAAACCGGCCACGAGCAGTACTTC. It codes for CASSYETGHEQYF.

The chain combines TRBV18 with TRBJ2-5; unclear D gene. The CDR3 loop spans 13 amino acids. CDR1 is KGHSH and CDR2 is LQKENI in the germline V gene. Trimming removed 1 base at V and 5 bases at J, with 8 bases between. The CDR3 reads CASSPQGTETQYF. CDR3 DNA sequence: TGTGCCAGCTCACCACAGGGCACCGAGACCCAGTACTTC.

This chain uses TRBV12-1 with TRBJ2-7. TRBV12-1 is designated a pseudogene. The CDR3 runs 14 residues. The CDR3 coding sequence is TGTGCCAGCAGCTCCCAGTGGGGGACCTACGAGCAGTACTTC. It encodes CASSSQWGTYEQYF.

The chain joins TRBV6-5 to TRBJ2-1, with 11 bases identical to TRBD1. Looked up from germline, CDR1 is MNHEY and CDR2 is SVGAGI. The CDR3 contains 15 residues. V lost 10 bases to trimming and J lost 6 bases; unmatched junction nucleotides: 11. CDR3 amino acids: CATYLGQGAVNEQFF. CDR3 nucleotides: TGTGCCACCTATCTCGGACAGGGGGCGGTCAATGAGCAGTTCTTC.

The chain has TRBV12-3 or TRBV12-4 and TRBJ2-2; no clear D gene. V shed 3 bases and J shed 5 bases, with 7 bases lying between them. This CDR3 comprises 13 residues. CDR3 sequence: CASSFSVTGELFF. As DNA, the CDR3 is TGTGCCAGCAGTTTCTCGGTAACCGGGGAGCTGTTTTTT.

This chain joins TRBV24-1 and TRBJ1-1, with D possibly TRBD1 on 5 matching bases. The ends were cut back, 0 bases at V and 11 bases at J, with 18 bases in the middle. The CDR3 covers 15 residues. Germline lookup yields CDR1 KGHDR and CDR2 SFDVKD. The CDR3 protein is CATSDLHPGNPLAFF. CDR3 DNA: TGTGCCACCAGTGATTTGCATCCAGGGAATCCTTTGGCTTTCTTT.

The V gene is TRBV12-1, the J gene TRBJ1-1. TRBV12-1 is a documented pseudogene. The CDR3 has 12 residues. CDR3 loop: CASSFGGAGAFF. The CDR3 bases are TGTGCCAGCAGCTTTGGAGGGGCCGGCGCTTTCTTT.

The chain has TRBV7-8 and TRBJ1-1; 8 bases align to TRBD1. After removal of 5 bases from V and 2 bases from J, the junction contained 7 bases not matched to a gene. There are 15 residues in the CDR3. Germline V gene sequence: CDR1 SGHVS, CDR2 FQNEAQ. The CDR3 DNA sequence: TGTGCCAGCAGCCCTCGGACAGGGCCAAACACTGAAGCTTTCTTT. Translating it yields CASSPRTGPNTEAFF.

J is TRBJ1-2 and V is TRBV5-1, with D tentatively TRBD1 (5 bases). The CDR3 is made up of 14 amino acids. Germline CDR1 SGHRS, CDR2 YFSETQ. Trimming took 4 bases from V and 1 from J, leaving 11 bases between them. CDR3 sequence reads: CASSVDSLNYGYTF. For the CDR3, the DNA is TGCGCCAGCAGCGTTGACAGTCTTAACTATGGCTACACCTTC.

The chain couples TRBV7-3 to TRBJ1-1; 8 bases are shared with TRBD1. J was trimmed by 4 bases and V by 2 bases; bases with no gene match: 3. Per the germline V gene, CDR1 is SGHTA and CDR2 is FQGTGA. This CDR3 comprises 14 residues. CDR3 region: CASSLGGTGTEAFF. In DNA form, the CDR3 reads TGTGCCAGCAGCTTAGGGGGGACAGGCACTGAAGCTTTCTTT.

The chain has TRBV13 and TRBJ2-7; 7 bases match TRBD2. Trimming removed 3 bases from V and 6 bases from J; junction bases left unmatched: 5. Germline CDR1 is PRHDT and CDR2 is FYEKMQ (reference sequence). The CDR3 is 13 amino acids. The CDR3 coding sequence is TGTGCCAGCAGCTTGGGAACGGGGGGCGAGCAGTACTTC. Translated: CASSLGTGGEQYF.

The chain has TRBV6-6 and TRBJ1-5; possible D gene TRBD1, 5 bases. From germline, CDR1 is MNHNY and CDR2 SVGAGI (reference sequence). Deletions cut 7 bases from V and 6 bases from J, with 16 bases between. This CDR3 is 14 amino acids long. CDR3 nucleotide sequence: TGTGCCAGCATCTTGATGGGGGGGAGTCAGCCCCAGCATTTT. Protein: CASILMGGSQPQHF.

V usage is TRBV29-1 and J usage is TRBJ2-7; D might be TRBD1 or TRBD2, each matching 5 bases. Germline values: CDR1 SQVTM, CDR2 ANQGSEA. The CDR3 extends over 14 amino acids. V was shortened by 6 bases and J by 0 bases, with 15 bases between the two germline ends. CDR3 residues: CSVTGTYGSYEQYF. The CDR3, as DNA: TGCAGCGTCACCGGGACCTATGGCTCCTACGAGCAGTACTTC.